This TCR beta chain originates from a study of CD8+ T cells in alopecia areata. The authors extracted RNA and reverse transcribed it into cDNA as the sequencing template. TCRdb's copy holds only in-frame clones and misses some; the assay was immunoSEQ multiplex PCR. The sample includes roughly 200,000 clones, around 60% seen only once; the top ten take around 3.2%. Treatment indicated: oral pan-JAK inhibitor, 5-10 mg twice daily. A FACSAria was used to sort CD4+ and CD8+ T cells. These cells came from PBMCs. In germline, CDR1 is MGHRA, CDR2 YSYEKL. This CDR3 contains 15 residues. V lost 5 bases and J lost 7; bases outside the gene matches: 11.

The material sequenced was CD4+ T cells sorted from blood, taken at week 4, from a patient treated with tofacitinib. The chain employs TRBV4-1 and TRBJ2-5, with 9 bases matching TRBD2. This receptor was taken from a human donor with alopecia areata. The CDR3 spells CASSLATSGSRTQYF. The CDR3 DNA follows: TGCGCCAGCAGCTTAGCGACTAGCGGATCAAGGACCCAGTACTTC.